This TCR beta chain is drawn from a study of PD-1 blockade in classical Hodgkin lymphoma. The table lists this clone with a few counts. Produced via immunoSEQ multiplex PCR; TCRdb's table is partial and in-frame only. The profile shows about 35,000 clones, about 70% of them singletons. After autologous stem cell transplantation all patients relapsed, and prior brentuximab vedotin exposure differed between cohorts. The CDR3 runs 14 residues. The V gene's germline CDR1 is ENHRY and CDR2 SYGVKD. V gave up 3 bases and J gave up 2 bases, with 8 bases separating them. The chain employs TRBV10-3 and TRBJ1-3; D unresolved. The source was peripheral blood mononuclear cells (PBMCs), collected before the second cycle of nivolumab. This clonotype was sampled from a human donor with classical Hodgkin lymphoma. In DNA form, the CDR3 reads TGTGCCATCAGTGATGGGGTACCTGGAAACACCATATATTTT. It codes for CAISDGVPGNTIYF.